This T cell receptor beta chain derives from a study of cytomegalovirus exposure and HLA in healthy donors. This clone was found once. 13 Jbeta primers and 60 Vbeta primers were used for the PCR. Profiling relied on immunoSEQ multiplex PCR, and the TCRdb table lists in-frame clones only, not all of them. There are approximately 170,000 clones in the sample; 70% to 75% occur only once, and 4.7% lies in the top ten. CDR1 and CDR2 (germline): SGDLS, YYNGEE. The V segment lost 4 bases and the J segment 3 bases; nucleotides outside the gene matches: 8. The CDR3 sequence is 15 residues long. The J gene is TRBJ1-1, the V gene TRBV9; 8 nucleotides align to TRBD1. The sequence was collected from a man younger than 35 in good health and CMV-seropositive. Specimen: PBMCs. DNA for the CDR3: TGTGCCAGCAGCATCAGGACAGGGAGGGACACTGAAGCTTTCTTT. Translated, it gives CASSIRTGRDTEAFF. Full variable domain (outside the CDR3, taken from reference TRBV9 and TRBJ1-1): DSGVTQTPKHLITATGQRVTLRCSPRSGDLSVYWYQQSLDQGLQFLIQYYNGEERAKGNILERFSAQQFPDLHSELNLSSLELGDSALYFCASSIRTGRDTEAFFGQGTRLTVV.